This T cell receptor beta chain was sequenced for a study of control samples from healthy donors and cancer patients. The CDR3 has 12 amino acids. Trimming took off 9 bases at V and 7 bases at J, with 16 bases between the two ends. This clone occurred once. This table comes from immunoSEQ multiplex PCR, and its TCRdb copy is limited to in-frame clones, with some not included. The data contain some 130,000 clones, approximately 90% of them singletons. The sequenced material came from blood. The J gene is TRBJ2-7, the V gene TRBV12-3 or TRBV12-4, with no clear D. The sequence came from a man aged 40-55 years in good health. Here the CDR3 reads CASCVHLGEQYF. The CDR3, as DNA: TGTGCCAGTTGTGTCCATTTAGGGGAGCAGTACTTC.